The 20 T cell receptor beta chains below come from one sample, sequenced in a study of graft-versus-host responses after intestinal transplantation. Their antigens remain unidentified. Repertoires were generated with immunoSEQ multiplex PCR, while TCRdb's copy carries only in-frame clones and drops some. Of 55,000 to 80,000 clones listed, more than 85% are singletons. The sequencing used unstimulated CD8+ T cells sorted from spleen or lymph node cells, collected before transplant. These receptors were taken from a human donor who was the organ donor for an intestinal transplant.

The CDR3 reads CASSVAPGTSTDTQYF. The CDR3 DNA reads as TGTGCCAGCAGCGTAGCTCCAGGTACTAGCACAGATACGCAGTATTTT. The chain employs TRBV9 and TRBJ2-3; no clear D gene. Trimming left V 0 bases short and J 0 bases short, with 11 bases between. Looked up from germline, CDR1 is SGDLS and CDR2 is YYNGEE. The length of the CDR3 is 16 residues.

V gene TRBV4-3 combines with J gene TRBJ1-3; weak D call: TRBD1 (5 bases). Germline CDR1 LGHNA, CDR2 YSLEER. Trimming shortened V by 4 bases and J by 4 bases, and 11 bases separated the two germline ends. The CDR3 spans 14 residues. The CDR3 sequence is CASSLQGIGNTIYF. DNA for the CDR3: TGCGCCAGCAGCCTCCAGGGAATCGGAAACACCATATATTTT.

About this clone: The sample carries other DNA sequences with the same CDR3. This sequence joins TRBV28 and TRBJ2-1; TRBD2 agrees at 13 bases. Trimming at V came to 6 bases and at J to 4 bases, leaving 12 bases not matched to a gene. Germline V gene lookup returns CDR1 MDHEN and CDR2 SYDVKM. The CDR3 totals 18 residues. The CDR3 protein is CASSPGLAGEVGYNEQFF. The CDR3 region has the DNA TGTGCCAGCAGCCCCGGACTAGCGGGAGAAGTGGGTTACAATGAGCAGTTCTTC. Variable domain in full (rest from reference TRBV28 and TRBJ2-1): DVKVTQSSRYLVKRTGEKVFLECVQDMDHENMFWYRQDPGLGLRLIYFSYDVKMKEKGDIPEGYSVSREKKERFSLILESASTNQTSMYLCASSPGLAGEVGYNEQFFGPGTRLTVL.

For the CDR3, the DNA is TGTGCCAGCAGCTTGACAGGGATCTTAATGAACACTGAAGCTTTCTTT. It yields the protein CASSLTGILMNTEAFF. V and J are TRBV7-9 and TRBJ1-1; 7 nucleotides align to TRBD1. Per the germline V gene, CDR1 is SEHNR and CDR2 is FQNEAQ (reference sequence). V gave up 3 bases and J gave up 0 bases; unmatched junction bases: 7. The length of the CDR3 is 16 residues.

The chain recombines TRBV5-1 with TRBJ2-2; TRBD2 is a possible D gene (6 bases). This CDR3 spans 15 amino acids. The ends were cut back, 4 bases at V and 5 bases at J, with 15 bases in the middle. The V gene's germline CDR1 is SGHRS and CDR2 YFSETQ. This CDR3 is CASSRVGGRTGELFF. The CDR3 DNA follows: TGCGCCAGCAGCCGTGTCGGGGGTCGGACCGGGGAGCTGTTTTTT.

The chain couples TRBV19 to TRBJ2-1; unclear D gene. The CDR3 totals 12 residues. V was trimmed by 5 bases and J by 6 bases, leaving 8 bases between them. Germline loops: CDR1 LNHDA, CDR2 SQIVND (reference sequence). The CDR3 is CASSFSGNEQFF. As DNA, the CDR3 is TGTGCCAGTAGTTTTTCCGGCAATGAGCAGTTCTTC.

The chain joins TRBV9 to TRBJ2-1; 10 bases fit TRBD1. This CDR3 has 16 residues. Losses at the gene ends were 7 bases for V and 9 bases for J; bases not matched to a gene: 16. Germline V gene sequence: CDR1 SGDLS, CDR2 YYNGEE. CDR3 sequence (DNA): TGTGCCAGCGGCAAAACCGGGACAGGGGATTTTACTGAGCAGTTCTTC. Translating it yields CASGKTGTGDFTEQFF.

The CDR3 loop reads CASSPDRRYYGYTF. CDR3 nucleotide sequence: TGTGCCAGCAGCCCGGACAGACGCTACTATGGCTACACCTTC. The chain has TRBV5-6 and TRBJ1-2; D perhaps matches TRBD1 (6 bases). Trimming left V 4 bases short and J 3 bases short, with 13 bases between. The germline gives CDR1 SGHDT, CDR2 YYEEEE. This CDR3 comprises 14 residues.

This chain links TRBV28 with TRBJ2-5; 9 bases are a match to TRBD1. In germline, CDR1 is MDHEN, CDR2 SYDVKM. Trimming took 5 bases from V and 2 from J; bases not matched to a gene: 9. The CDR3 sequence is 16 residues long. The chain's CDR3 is CASSPLGTGRQETQYF. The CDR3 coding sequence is TGTGCCAGCAGTCCTCTCGGGACAGGGCGGCAAGAGACCCAGTACTTC.

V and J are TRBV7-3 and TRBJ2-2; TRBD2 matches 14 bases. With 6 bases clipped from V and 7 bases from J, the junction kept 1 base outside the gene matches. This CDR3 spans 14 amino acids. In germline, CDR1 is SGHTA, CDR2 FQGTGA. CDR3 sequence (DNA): TGTGCCAGCAGAGGACTAGCGGGAGGCGGGGAGCTGTTTTTT. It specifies CASRGLAGGGELFF.

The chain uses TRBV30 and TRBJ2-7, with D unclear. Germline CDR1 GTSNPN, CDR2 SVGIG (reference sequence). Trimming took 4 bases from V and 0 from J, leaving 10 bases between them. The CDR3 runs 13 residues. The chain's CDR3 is CAWKVAYSYEQYF. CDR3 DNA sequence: TGTGCCTGGAAAGTTGCCTACTCCTACGAGCAGTACTTC.

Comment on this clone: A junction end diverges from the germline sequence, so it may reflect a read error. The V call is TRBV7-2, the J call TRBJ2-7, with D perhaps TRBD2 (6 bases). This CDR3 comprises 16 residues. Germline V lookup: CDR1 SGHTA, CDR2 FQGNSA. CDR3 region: CASSLVVGGAPYKQYF. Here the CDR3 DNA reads TGTGCCAGCAGCTTAGTGGTGGGCGGGGCCCCCTACAAGCAGTACTTC.

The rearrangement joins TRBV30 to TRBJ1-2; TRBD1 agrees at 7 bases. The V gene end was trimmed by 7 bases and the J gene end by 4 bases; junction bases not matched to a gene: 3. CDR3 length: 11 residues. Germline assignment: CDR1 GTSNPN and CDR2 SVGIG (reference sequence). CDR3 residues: CAYGTAYGYTF. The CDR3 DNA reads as TGTGCCTACGGGACAGCCTATGGCTACACCTTC.

The CDR3 protein is CASSEADSLFYEQYF. DNA of the CDR3: TGTGCCAGCAGTGAAGCCGACTCCCTATTCTACGAGCAGTACTTC. The chain uses TRBV6-1 and TRBJ2-7, with D unresolved. Trimming removed 0 bases at V and 3 bases at J, with 12 bases between. In germline, CDR1 is MNHNS, CDR2 SASEGT. This CDR3 comprises 15 residues.

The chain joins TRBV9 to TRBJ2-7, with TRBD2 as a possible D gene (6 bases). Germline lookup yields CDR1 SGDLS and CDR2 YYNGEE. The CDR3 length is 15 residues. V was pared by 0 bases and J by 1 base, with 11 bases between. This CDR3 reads CASSVAGTLSYEQYF. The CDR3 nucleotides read TGTGCCAGCAGCGTAGCTGGGACTCTATCCTACGAGCAGTACTTC.

The DNA for the CDR3 is TGTGCCAGCAGCCAAAGGTCGGGACTAGCGGTCACAGATACGCAGTATTTT. Its translation is CASSQRSGLAVTDTQYF. V and J are TRBV4-2 and TRBJ2-3, with TRBD2 identical over 11 bases. This CDR3 is built from 17 residues. Germline CDR1 LGHNA, CDR2 YNFKEQ. With V trimmed by 2 bases and J by 2 bases, 6 bases remained unmatched.

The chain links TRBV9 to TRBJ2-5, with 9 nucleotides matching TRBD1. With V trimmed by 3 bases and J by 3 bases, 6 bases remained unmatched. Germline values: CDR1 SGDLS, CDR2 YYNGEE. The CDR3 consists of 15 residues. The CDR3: CASSASTGGEETQYF. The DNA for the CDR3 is TGTGCCAGCAGCGCCTCTACAGGGGGCGAAGAGACCCAGTACTTC.

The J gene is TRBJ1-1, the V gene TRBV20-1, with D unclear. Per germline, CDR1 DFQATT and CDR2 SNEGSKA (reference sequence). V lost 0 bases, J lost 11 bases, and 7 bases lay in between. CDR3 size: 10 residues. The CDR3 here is CSARENGAFF. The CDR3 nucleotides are TGCAGTGCTAGAGAAAACGGGGCTTTCTTT.

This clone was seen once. In nucleotides, the CDR3 is TGCAGCGTTGGACTAGCGGGAGGCGAGCAGTACTTC. This gives the protein CSVGLAGGEQYF. The chain carries TRBV29-1 and TRBJ2-7, with 13 nucleotides matching TRBD2. The junction had 0 bases not matched to a gene; V was cut back by 4 bases and J by 6 bases. Germline V gene data show CDR1 as SQVTM and CDR2 as ANQGSEA. There are 12 residues in the CDR3.

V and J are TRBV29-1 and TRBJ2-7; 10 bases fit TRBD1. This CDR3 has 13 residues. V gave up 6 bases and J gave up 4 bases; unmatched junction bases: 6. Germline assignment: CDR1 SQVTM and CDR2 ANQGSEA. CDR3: CSVQGTGVYEQYF. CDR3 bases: TGCAGCGTCCAAGGGACAGGGGTGTACGAGCAGTACTTC.